This T cell receptor (beta chain) was retrieved from a study of OX40 agonist ivuxolimab in advanced cancers. About this clone itself: As yet, its antigen is unknown.

The CDR3 sequence is 15 residues long. Trimming cost V 3 bases and J 1 base, with 12 bases left between them. Germline V gene lookup returns CDR1 LGHNA and CDR2 YSLEER. Study outcomes and limitations: More expanded clones were seen, on average, in CD8+ T cells than in CD4+.

Produced via immunoSEQ multiplex PCR; TCRdb's table is partial and in-frame only. The sample holds roughly 30,000 clones, over 75% seen once. The source is an adult with an advanced solid tumor such as melanoma, head and neck, liver or kidney cancer. The material was CD4+ or CD8+ T cells sorted from blood, obtained in a trial of the OX40 agonist ivuxolimab. The chain employs TRBV4-3 and TRBJ1-1; D is unclear. The CDR3: CASSHDPEGNTEAFF. CDR3 nucleotide sequence: TGCGCCAGCAGCCACGATCCGGAGGGGAACACTGAAGCTTTCTTT.